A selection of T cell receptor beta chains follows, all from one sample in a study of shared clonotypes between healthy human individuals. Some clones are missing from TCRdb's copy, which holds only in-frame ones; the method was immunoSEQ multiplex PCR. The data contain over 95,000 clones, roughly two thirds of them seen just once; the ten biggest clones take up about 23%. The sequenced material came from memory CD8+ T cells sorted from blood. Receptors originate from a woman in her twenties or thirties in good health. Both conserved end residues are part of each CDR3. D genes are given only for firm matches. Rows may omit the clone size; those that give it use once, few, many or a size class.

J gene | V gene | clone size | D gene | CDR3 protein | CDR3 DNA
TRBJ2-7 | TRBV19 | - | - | CASSSTGRYYEQYF | TGTGCCAGTAGCTCGACAGGCAGATATTACGAGCAGTACTTC
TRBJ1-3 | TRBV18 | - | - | CASSPAGDPGNTIYF | TGTGCCAGCTCCCCCGCAGGGGACCCTGGAAACACCATATATTTT
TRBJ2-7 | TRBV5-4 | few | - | CASSWADDYEQYF | TGTGCCAGCAGCTGGGCAGACGACTACGAGCAGTACTTC
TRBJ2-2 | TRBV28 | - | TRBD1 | CASSLYRGSSGELFF | TGTGCCAGCAGTTTGTACAGGGGGTCCTCCGGGGAGCTGTTTTTT
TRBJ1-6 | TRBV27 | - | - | CASRGFGSSYNSPLHF | TGTGCCAGCCGCGGGTTCGGTTCCTCCTATAATTCACCCCTCCACTTT
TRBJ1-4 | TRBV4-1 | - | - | CASSQGGRGMKLFF | TGCGCCAGCAGCCAAGGGGGAAGGGGGATGAAACTGTTTTTT
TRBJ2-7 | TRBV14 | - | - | CASRKGPTYEQYF | TGTGCCAGCAGGAAGGGGCCAACCTACGAGCAGTACTTC
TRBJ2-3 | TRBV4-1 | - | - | CASSQGRGGKTDTQYF | TGCGCCAGCAGCCAAGGGAGGGGGGGGAAAACAGATACGCAGTATTTT
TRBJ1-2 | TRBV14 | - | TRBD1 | CASSQGQGANYGYTF | TGTGCCAGCAGCCAAGGACAGGGGGCGAACTATGGCTACACCTTC
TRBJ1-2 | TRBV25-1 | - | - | CASSENLRGAYTF | TGTGCCAGCAGTGAAAATTTGAGAGGCGCCTACACCTTC
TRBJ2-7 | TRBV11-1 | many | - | CASSIPGSQSYEQYF | TGTGCCAGCAGCATTCCTGGGTCGCAATCCTACGAGCAGTACTTC
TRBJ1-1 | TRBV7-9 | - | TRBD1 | CASSSAGTVNTEAFF | TGTGCCAGCAGCTCCGCCGGGACAGTGAACACTGAAGCTTTCTTT
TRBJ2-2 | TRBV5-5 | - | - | CASSLGRTNTGELFF | TGTGCCAGCAGCTTGGGCAGGACGAACACCGGGGAGCTGTTTTTT
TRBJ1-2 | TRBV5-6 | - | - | CASSLAEGGYYGYTF | TGTGCCAGCAGCTTGGCCGAGGGCGGTTACTATGGCTACACCTTC
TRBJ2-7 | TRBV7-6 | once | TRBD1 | CASSLVGGQGFTQYF | TGTGCCAGCAGCTTAGTGGGGGGACAGGGATTCACGCAGTACTTC
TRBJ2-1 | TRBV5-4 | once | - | CASSLERGVADNEQFF | TGTGCCAGCAGCTTGGAAAGGGGGGTGGCCGACAATGAGCAGTTCTTC
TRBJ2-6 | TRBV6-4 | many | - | CASSDSPEGVPSGANVLTF | TGTGCCAGCAGTGACTCTCCGGAGGGCGTACCTTCTGGGGCCAACGTCCTGACTTTC
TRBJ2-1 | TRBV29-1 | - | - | CSVVADLYNEQFF | TGCAGCGTTGTAGCGGATTTATACAATGAGCAGTTCTTC
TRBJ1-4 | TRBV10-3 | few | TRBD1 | CAISESAGTGSEKLFF | TGTGCCATCAGTGAGTCGGCCGGGACAGGGAGTGAAAAACTGTTTTTT
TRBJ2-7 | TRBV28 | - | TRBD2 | CASRPSGTSYYEQYF | TGTGCCAGCCGCCCCTCCGGGACTAGCTACTACGAGCAGTACTTC
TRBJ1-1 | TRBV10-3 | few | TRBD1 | CAISEPVYQGARTEAFF | TGTGCCATCAGTGAGCCGGTATATCAGGGGGCGCGAACTGAAGCTTTCTTT
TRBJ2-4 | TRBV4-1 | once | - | CASSQAPGENIQYF | TGCGCCAGCAGCCAAGCGCCGGGGGAAAACATTCAGTACTTC
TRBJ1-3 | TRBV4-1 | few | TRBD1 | CASTQKQGVSGNTIYF | TGCGCCAGCACCCAGAAACAGGGGGTATCTGGAAACACCATATATTTT
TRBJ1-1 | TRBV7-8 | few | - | CASSLGGTPRREAFF | TGTGCCAGCAGCTTAGGAGGGACGCCTCGCCGGGAGGCTTTCTTT
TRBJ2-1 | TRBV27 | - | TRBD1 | CASSLDRGGNEQFF | TGTGCCAGCAGTTTGGACAGGGGGGGGAATGAGCAGTTCTTC
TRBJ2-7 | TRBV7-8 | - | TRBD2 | CASSARTSGNYEQYF | TGTGCCAGCAGCGCCCGGACTAGCGGCAACTACGAGCAGTACTTC
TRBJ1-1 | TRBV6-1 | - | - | CASSEGPSMNTEAFF | TGTGCCAGCAGTGAAGGTCCCAGCATGAACACTGAAGCTTTCTTT
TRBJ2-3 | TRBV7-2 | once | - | CASSLVKRAADTQYF | TGTGCCAGCAGCTTAGTGAAGCGGGCGGCAGATACGCAGTATTTT
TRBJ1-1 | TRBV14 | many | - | CASSPTSGLEGSTEAFF | TGTGCCAGCAGCCCCACGAGCGGGCTAGAAGGTAGCACTGAAGCTTTCTTT
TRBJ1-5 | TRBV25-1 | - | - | CASSDRMGNQPQHF | TGTGCCAGCAGTGATCGAATGGGGAATCAGCCCCAGCATTTT
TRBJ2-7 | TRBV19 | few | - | CASSMGQGYEQYF | TGTGCCAGTAGTATGGGGCAGGGCTACGAGCAGTACTTC
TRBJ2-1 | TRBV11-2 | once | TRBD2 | CASSTLGLAGGPVDNEQFF | TGTGCCAGCAGCACTCTCGGACTAGCGGGAGGGCCTGTCGACAATGAGCAGTTCTTC
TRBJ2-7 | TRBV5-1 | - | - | CASSLLVGGLPYEQYF | TGCGCCAGCAGCTTGTTAGTAGGAGGGCTACCTTACGAGCAGTACTTC
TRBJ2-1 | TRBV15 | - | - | CATSRLSVSPNEQFF | TGTGCCACCAGCAGACTAAGTGTGAGTCCAAATGAGCAGTTCTTC
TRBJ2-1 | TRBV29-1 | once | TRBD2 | CSVPGTSHYNEQFF | TGCAGCGTCCCCGGGACTAGCCATTACAATGAGCAGTTCTTC
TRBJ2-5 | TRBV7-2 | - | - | CASTEAQGRKTQYF | TGTGCCAGCACCGAAGCACAGGGAAGGAAGACCCAGTACTTC
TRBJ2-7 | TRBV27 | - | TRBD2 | CASIQPGGEQYF | TGTGCCAGTATACAGCCCGGGGGGGAGCAGTACTTC
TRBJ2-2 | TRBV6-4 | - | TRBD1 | CASSDSKEQGATGELFF | TGTGCCAGCAGTGACTCGAAGGAACAGGGGGCGACCGGGGAGCTGTTTTTT
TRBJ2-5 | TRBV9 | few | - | CASSPGSFGETQYF | TGTGCCAGCAGTCCCGGGAGTTTTGGAGAGACCCAGTACTTC
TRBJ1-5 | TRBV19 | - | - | CASSRGYQPQHF | TGTGCCAGTAGTAGGGGGTACCAGCCCCAGCATTTT
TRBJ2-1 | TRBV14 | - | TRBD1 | CASSLTGINEQFF | TGTGCCAGCAGCTTGACAGGGATCAATGAGCAGTTCTTC
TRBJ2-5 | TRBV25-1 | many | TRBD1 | CASSGTGTLGETQYF | TGTGCCAGCAGTGGGACAGGAACCCTGGGGGAGACCCAGTACTTC
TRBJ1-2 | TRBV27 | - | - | CASSSDHKDYGYTF | TGTGCCAGCAGTTCGGACCACAAGGACTATGGCTACACCTTC
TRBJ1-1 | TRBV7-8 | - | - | CASSKLGGMNTEAFF | TGTGCCAGCAGCAAACTTGGGGGCATGAACACTGAAGCTTTCTTT
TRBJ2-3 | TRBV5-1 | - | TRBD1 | CASSWGQSQGTDTQYF | TGCGCCAGCAGCTGGGGACAGTCCCAGGGCACAGATACGCAGTATTTT
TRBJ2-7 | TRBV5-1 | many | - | CASSLDASPTEQYF | TGCGCCAGCAGCTTGGACGCCTCCCCTACCGAGCAGTACTTC
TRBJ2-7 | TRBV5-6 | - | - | CASSQSSYEQYF | TGTGCCAGCAGCCAAAGCTCCTACGAGCAGTACTTC
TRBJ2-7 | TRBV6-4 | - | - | CASSVRQDQPYEQYF | TGTGCCAGCAGTGTACGACAGGATCAGCCCTACGAGCAGTACTTC
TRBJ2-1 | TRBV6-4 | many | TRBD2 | CASSRLAGEGNEQFF | TGTGCCAGCAGTAGACTAGCGGGAGAGGGGAATGAGCAGTTCTTC